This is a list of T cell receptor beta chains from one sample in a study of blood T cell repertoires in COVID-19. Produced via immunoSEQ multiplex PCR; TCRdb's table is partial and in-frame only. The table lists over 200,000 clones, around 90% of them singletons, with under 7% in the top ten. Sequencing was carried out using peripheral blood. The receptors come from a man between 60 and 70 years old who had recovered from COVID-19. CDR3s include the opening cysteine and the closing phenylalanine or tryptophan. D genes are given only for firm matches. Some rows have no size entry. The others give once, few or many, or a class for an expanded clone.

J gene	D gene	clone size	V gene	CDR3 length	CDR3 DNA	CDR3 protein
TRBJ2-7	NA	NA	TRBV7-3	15	TGTGCCAGCAGCCCAAGAGGGGGTCCCCCCTACGAGCAGTACTTC	CASSPRGGPPYEQYF
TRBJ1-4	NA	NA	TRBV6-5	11	TGTGCCAGCGCGCTCAATGAAAAACTGTTTTTT	CASALNEKLFF
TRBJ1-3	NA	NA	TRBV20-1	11	TGCAGTGCTAGAGACCCAGGGACCATATATTTT	CSARDPGTIYF
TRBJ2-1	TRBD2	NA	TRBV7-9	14	TGTGCCAGCAGCCGTAGCGGGAGTGACTATGAGCAGTTCTTC	CASSRSGSDYEQFF
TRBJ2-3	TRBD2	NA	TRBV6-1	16	TGTGCCAGCAGTGGGGGTAGCGGGACCCACACAGATACGCAGTATTTT	CASSGGSGTHTDTQYF
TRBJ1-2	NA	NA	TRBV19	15	TGTGCCAGTAGTATATCCCCTTCAATAGCTTTTGGCTACACCTTC	CASSISPSIAFGYTF
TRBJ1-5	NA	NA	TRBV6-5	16	TGTGCCAGCAGTTCAGGGCAGGTCTATAGCAATCAGCCCCAGCATTTT	CASSSGQVYSNQPQHF
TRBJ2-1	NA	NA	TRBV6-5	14	TGTTCCACCACGGGTGCCAGCTCCTACAATGAGCAGTTCTTC	CSTTGASSYNEQFF
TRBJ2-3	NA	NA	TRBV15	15	TGTGCCACCAGCAGCCGCCAGGCGCCGGCAGATACGCAGTATTTT	CATSSRQAPADTQYF
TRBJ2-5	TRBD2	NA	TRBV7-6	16	TGTGCCAGCAGCCAAGACCTGGCGGGAGGGGATGAGACCCAGTACTTC	CASSQDLAGGDETQYF
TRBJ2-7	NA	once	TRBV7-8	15	TGTGCCAGCAGCTTGGGGCGAACAGAGACCTACGAGCAGTACTTC	CASSLGRTETYEQYF
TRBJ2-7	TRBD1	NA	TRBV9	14	TGTGCCAGCAGCGCCTTGGGGACAGGTGGGGTGCAGTACTTC	CASSALGTGGVQYF
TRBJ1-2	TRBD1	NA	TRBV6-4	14	TGTGCCAGCAGTCTAGAACAGGGGGCAGAAGGCTACACCTTC	CASSLEQGAEGYTF
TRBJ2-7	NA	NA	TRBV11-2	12	TGTGCCAGCAGCTTGCAGGGATTGAAAGTGTACTTC	CASSLQGLKVYF
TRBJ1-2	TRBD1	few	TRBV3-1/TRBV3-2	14	TGTGCCAGCAGCTTTGGACAGGCGATCTATGGCTACACCTTC	CASSFGQAIYGYTF
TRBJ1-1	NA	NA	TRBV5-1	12	TGCGCCAGCAGCCCGGAGGGAGGTGAAGCTTTCTTT	CASSPEGGEAFF
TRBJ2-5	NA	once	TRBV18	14	TGTGCCAGCTCACCACCGTGGCGGAGAGAGACCCAGTACTTC	CASSPPWRRETQYF
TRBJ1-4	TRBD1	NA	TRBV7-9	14	TGTGCCAGCAGCTTCGCTCAGGGGGATGAAAAACTGTTTTTT	CASSFAQGDEKLFF
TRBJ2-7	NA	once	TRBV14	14	TGTGCCAGCAGCCCCGTTGGCGGAGCCTACGAGCAGTACTTC	CASSPVGGAYEQYF
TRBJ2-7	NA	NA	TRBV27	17	TGTGCCAGCAGTCCGATTACAGGGGCAAACGGGAGGGACGAGCAGTACTTC	CASSPITGANGRDEQYF
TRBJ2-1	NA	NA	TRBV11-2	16	TGTGCCAGCAGCCCCAGCGGGCTAGCCTTGTCCAATGAGCAGTTCTTC	CASSPSGLALSNEQFF
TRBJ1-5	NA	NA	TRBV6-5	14	TGTGCCAGCAGTCCGGACAGTAGCAATCAGCCCCAGCATTTT	CASSPDSSNQPQHF
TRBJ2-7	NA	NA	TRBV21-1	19	TGTGCCAGCAGCAAAGGTAATTTAAGTTCGGGAGTATCCTCCTACGAGCAGTACTTC	CASSKGNLSSGVSSYEQYF
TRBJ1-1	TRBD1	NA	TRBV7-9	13	TGTGCCAGCAGCTTGACAGGGGTTGCTGAAGCTTTCTTT	CASSLTGVAEAFF
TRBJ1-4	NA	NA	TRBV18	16	TGTGCCAGCTCTCTCGAACAGGTTGCAACTAATGAAAAACTGTTTTTT	CASSLEQVATNEKLFF
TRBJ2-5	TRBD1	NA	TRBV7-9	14	TGTGCCAGCAGCCCTGGGACAGGGGGGGAGACCCAGTACTTC	CASSPGTGGETQYF
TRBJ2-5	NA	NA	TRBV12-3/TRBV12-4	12	TGTGCCAGCGGCCTCCACCAAGAGACCCAGTACTTC	CASGLHQETQYF
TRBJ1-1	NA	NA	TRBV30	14	TGTGCCTGGAGCGCCGGACACCCGAACACTGAAGCTTTCTTT	CAWSAGHPNTEAFF
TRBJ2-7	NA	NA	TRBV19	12	TGTGCCAGTCGGGGGATCTCCTACGAGCAGTACTTC	CASRGISYEQYF
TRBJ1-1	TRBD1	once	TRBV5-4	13	TGTGCCAGCAGCTGGACAGGACTGGCTGAAGCTTTCTTT	CASSWTGLAEAFF
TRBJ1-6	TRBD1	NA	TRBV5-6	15	TGTGCCAGCAGCTTGTGGGACAGAAATAATTCACCCCTCCACTTT	CASSLWDRNNSPLHF
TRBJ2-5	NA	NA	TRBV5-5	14	TGTGCCAGCAGCTTTGGAGGCGGAGAGAAGACCCAGTACTTC	CASSFGGGEKTQYF
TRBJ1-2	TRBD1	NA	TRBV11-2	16	TGTGCCAGCAGCCAGGGGGGACAGGGGACCAACTATGGCTACACCTTC	CASSQGGQGTNYGYTF
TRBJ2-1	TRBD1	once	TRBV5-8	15	TGTGCCAGCAGCTTGAGGGACAGGGGTTACAATGAGCAGTTCTTC	CASSLRDRGYNEQFF
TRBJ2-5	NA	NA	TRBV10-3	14	TGTGCCATCAGACAGGGCACTCAACAAGAGACCCAGTACTTC	CAIRQGTQQETQYF
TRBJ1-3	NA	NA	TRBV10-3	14	TGTGCCACGCGCGGACAGTCCCTAAGCGATACCATATATTTT	CATRGQSLSDTIYF
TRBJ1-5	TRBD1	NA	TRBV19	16	TGTGCCAGTAGTATTTGGGGCAGGGGGCTGAATCAGCCCCAGCATTTT	CASSIWGRGLNQPQHF
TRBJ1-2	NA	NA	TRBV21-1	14	TGTGCCAGCAGCCCCCGGGGAGGGGAAGAGGGCTACACCTTC	CASSPRGGEEGYTF
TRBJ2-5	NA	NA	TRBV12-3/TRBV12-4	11	TGTGCCAGCAGTTTTGGCAGGAACCAGTACTTC	CASSFGRNQYF
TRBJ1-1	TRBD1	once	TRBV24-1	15	TGTGCCACCTCTCGATCGAAGGGGGCGAAGGATGAAGCTTTCTTT	CATSRSKGAKDEAFF
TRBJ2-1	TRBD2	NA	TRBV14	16	TGTGCCAGCAGCCTTCCGGGACTAGCGGGTTACAATGAGCAGTTCTTC	CASSLPGLAGYNEQFF
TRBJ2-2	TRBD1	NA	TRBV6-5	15	TGTGCCAGCAGTATAGACGTCCGGGACAGGGGAGGGCTGTTTTTT	CASSIDVRDRGGLFF
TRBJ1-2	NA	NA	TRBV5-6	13	TGTGCCAGCAGCTTGGACAGAAACTATGGCTACACCTTC	CASSLDRNYGYTF
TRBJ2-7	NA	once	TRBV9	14	TGTGCCAGCAGCCCGATTTTTTCTGGCCACGAGCAGTACTTC	CASSPIFSGHEQYF
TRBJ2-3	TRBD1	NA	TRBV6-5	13	TGTGCCAGCAGTCTACGACAGGGGGATACGCAGTATTTT	CASSLRQGDTQYF
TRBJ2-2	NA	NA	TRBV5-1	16	TGCGCCAGCAGCTTACAGGGGGGGACCAACACCGGGGAGCTGTTTTTT	CASSLQGGTNTGELFF
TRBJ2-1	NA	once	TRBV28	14	TGTGCCAGCAGTTTGAGGGTCTCCTACAATGAGCAGTTCTTC	CASSLRVSYNEQFF
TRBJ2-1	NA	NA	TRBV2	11	TGTGCCAGCAGTGAGACGGGAGTGCTGTTCTTC	CASSETGVLFF
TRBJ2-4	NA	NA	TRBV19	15	TGTGCCAGTAGTCAACACATAGGGGAAGTGAACATTCAGTGCTTC	CASSQHIGEVNIQCF
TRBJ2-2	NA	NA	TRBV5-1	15	TGCGCCAGCCGCGATGGCGGAGCGAACACCGGGGAGCTGTTTTTT	CASRDGGANTGELFF
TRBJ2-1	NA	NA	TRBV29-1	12	TGCAGCGGAAACAGGGAAAGCAATGAGCAGTTCTTC	CSGNRESNEQFF
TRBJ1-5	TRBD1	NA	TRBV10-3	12	TGTGCCATCAGTCAGGGGGTACAGCCCCAGCATTTT	CAISQGVQPQHF
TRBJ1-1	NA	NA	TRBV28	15	TGTGCCAGCAGTATGTTCAGGATTGAGAACACTGAAGCTTTCTTT	CASSMFRIENTEAFF
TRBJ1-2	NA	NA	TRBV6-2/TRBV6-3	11	TGTGCCAGCAGTTACCCCGATGGCTACACCTTC	CASSYPDGYTF
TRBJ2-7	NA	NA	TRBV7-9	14	TGTGCCAGCAGCCCTAAGACAGTAACCTACGAGCAGTACTTC	CASSPKTVTYEQYF
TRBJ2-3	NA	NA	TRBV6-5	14	TGTGCCAGCAGACTGGACAGTCTCACAGATACGCAGTATTTT	CASRLDSLTDTQYF
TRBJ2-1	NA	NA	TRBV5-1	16	TGCGCCAGCAGTGGGAGTCGTGGGGATGCCTACAATGAGCAGTTCTTC	CASSGSRGDAYNEQFF
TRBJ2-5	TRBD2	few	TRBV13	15	TGTGCCAGCAGCCGAAGTAGCGGGGGGGAGAGAACCCAGTACTTC	CASSRSSGGERTQYF
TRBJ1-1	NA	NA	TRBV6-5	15	TGTGCCAGCACCCCAGGCGGGACGGTGAACACTGAAGCTTTCTTT	CASTPGGTVNTEAFF